These 26 T cell receptor beta chains were all obtained from the same sample, sequenced in a study of blood T cell repertoires in COVID-19. Profiled with immunoSEQ multiplex PCR; TCRdb holds only in-frame clones, not every one. The sample lists tens of thousands of clones; over 80% were seen once. Sequencing used peripheral blood. The source is a man in his fifties or sixties with active COVID-19.

The genes are TRBV7-8 and TRBJ2-1; 9 nucleotides line up with TRBD2. CDR3 length: 15 residues. V lost 3 bases to trimming and J lost 5 bases; unmatched junction nucleotides: 5. Germline-derived CDR1 and CDR2 are SGHVS and FQNEAQ. The CDR3 region has the DNA TGTGCCAGCAGCTTTAACCAGCGGGGGGACAATGAGCAGTTCTTC. Residues: CASSFNQRGDNEQFF.

This clone showed up just a few times. The J gene is TRBJ2-1, the V gene TRBV2; D unresolved. Trimming removed 8 bases from V and 7 bases from J, with 30 bases in between. From germline, CDR1 is SNHLY and CDR2 FYNNEI. This CDR3 spans 18 amino acids. The CDR3 DNA sequence: TGTGCCAGCGCTTCACCGTTCCCCTTCCCCGACTGGTCAAATGAGCAGTTCTTC. Its protein product is CASASPFPFPDWSNEQFF.

V usage is TRBV7-2 and J usage is TRBJ2-1; 14 bases agree with TRBD2. With V trimmed by 3 bases and J by 8 bases, 12 bases remained unmatched. This CDR3 has 18 amino acids. Germline CDR1 and CDR2: SGHTA and FQGNSA. The CDR3 sequence is CASSFRMQGLAGDYEQFF. The CDR3 bases are TGTGCCAGCAGCTTTCGTATGCAGGGACTAGCGGGAGACTATGAGCAGTTCTTC.

The sample holds one count of this clone. The chain recombines TRBV29-1 with TRBJ2-3, with a possible D match to TRBD2 (6 bases). Germline values: CDR1 SQVTM, CDR2 ANQGSEA. The CDR3 spans 17 residues. Trimming took 4 bases from V and 0 from J, leaving 20 bases between them. CDR3 region: CSVVQSSASPSTDTQYF. Here the CDR3 DNA reads TGCAGCGTTGTACAGTCTAGCGCATCTCCTAGCACAGATACGCAGTATTTT.

The CDR3 spells CASSQSQGGYNEQFF. CDR3 nucleotide sequence: TGCGCCAGCAGTCAATCTCAGGGCGGCTACAATGAGCAGTTCTTC. The rearrangement joins TRBV23-1 to TRBJ2-1; possibly TRBD1 for D (5 bases). TRBV23-1 is known as an ORF, though its function is uncertain. The ends were cut back, 0 bases at V and 3 bases at J, with 9 bases in the middle. There are 15 residues in the CDR3.

In its sample, this clone was seen once. The V and J genes are TRBV5-4 and TRBJ1-4; D gene unclear. Germline CDR1 reads SGHNT; CDR2 reads YYREEE (reference sequence). Trimming left V 0 bases short and J 2 bases short, with 8 bases between. The length of the CDR3 is 15 residues. CDR3 nucleotides: TGTGCCAGCAGCTTGGGAGGGTCGACTAATGAAAAACTGTTTTTT. This gives the protein CASSLGGSTNEKLFF.

The sample holds a few counts of this clone. J is TRBJ2-7 and V is TRBV25-1, with 10 bases that match TRBD1. CDR1 and CDR2 from the germline V gene are MGHDK and SYGVNS. This CDR3 spans 16 amino acids. The V and J ends lost 1 base and 5 bases, in that order; junction bases with no gene match: 8. CDR3 nucleotide sequence: TGTGCCAGCAGTGAATGGACAGGGGGTTCTGTGAACGAGCAGTACTTC. Its protein is CASSEWTGGSVNEQYF.

This chain uses TRBV15 with TRBJ1-1, with no clear D. The CDR3 sequence is 13 residues long. Per the germline V gene, CDR1 is LNHNV and CDR2 is YYDKDF (reference sequence). Trimming left V 0 bases short and J 5 bases short, with 7 bases between. CDR3 in DNA: TGTGCCACCAGCAGAGACTTCAGGACTGAAGCTTTCTTT. Its translation is CATSRDFRTEAFF.

This clone was observed a few times. V usage is TRBV10-1 and J usage is TRBJ2-5; D unresolved. Per germline, CDR1 WNHNN and CDR2 SYGVQD (reference sequence). The CDR3 extends over 13 amino acids. The V end was cut by 7 bases, the J end by 2 bases, with 11 bases between. The CDR3: CASTVNRQETQYF. CDR3 nucleotide sequence: TGCGCCAGCACAGTGAACAGACAAGAGACCCAGTACTTC.

This chain joins TRBV10-3 and TRBJ2-7; 10 bases fit TRBD2. The germline CDR1 and CDR2 sequences are ENHRY and SYGVKD. CDR3 size: 13 residues. Losses at the gene ends were 8 bases for V and 5 bases for J; bases not matched to a gene: 6. The CDR3 DNA follows: TGTGCCATCGATAGCGGGGGGCAGAACGAGCAGTACTTC. Residues: CAIDSGGQNEQYF.

The rearrangement uses TRBV6-6 and TRBJ1-5, with 7 bases aligning to TRBD1. The J segment lost 0 bases and the V segment lost 7 bases, leaving 3 bases of the junction unmatched. This CDR3 has 14 amino acids. Germline CDR1 and CDR2: MNHNY and SVGAGI (reference sequence). CDR3 bases: TGTGCCAGCAACCGGGACAGTAGCAATCAGCCCCAGCATTTT. It encodes CASNRDSSNQPQHF.

This chain uses TRBV28 with TRBJ2-5; D is perhaps TRBD2 (6 bases). V was pared by 7 bases and J by 2 bases, with 20 bases between. Germline assignment: CDR1 MDHEN and CDR2 SYDVKM. The CDR3 consists of 16 residues. The CDR3 here is CASTPGLLASQETQYF. The CDR3 DNA follows: TGTGCCAGCACTCCCGGTTTGCTAGCGTCTCAAGAGACCCAGTACTTC.

This clone was counted only a few times. CDR3 residues: CASSGTATYEQYF. The CDR3 coding sequence is TGTGCCAGTTCCGGGACTGCTACCTACGAGCAGTACTTC. The chain uses TRBV28 and TRBJ2-7, with TRBD2 as a possible D gene (6 bases). This CDR3 contains 13 residues. V gave up 9 bases and J gave up 2 bases, with 14 bases separating them. Germline V CDR1 and CDR2: MDHEN, SYDVKM. The whole variable domain, remainder taken from reference TRBV28 and TRBJ2-7, is DVKVTQSSRYLVKRTGEKVFLECVQDMDHENMFWYRQDPGLGLRLIYFSYDVKMKEKGDIPEGYSVSREKKERFSLILESASTNQTSMYLCASSGTATYEQYFGPGTRLTVT.

The rearrangement links TRBV29-1 to TRBJ1-1; 7 bases line up with TRBD1. The CDR3 runs 13 residues. V was pared by 6 bases and J by 1 base, with 5 bases of the junction left unmatched. Germline assignment: CDR1 SQVTM and CDR2 ANQGSEA. CDR3 nucleotides: TGCAGCGTCGAGACAGGGAGGAACACTGAAGCTTTCTTT. It codes for CSVETGRNTEAFF.

This chain joins TRBV5-4 and TRBJ1-1; the D gene is possibly TRBD1 (6 bases). The CDR3 has 16 amino acids. Germline CDR1 and CDR2: SGHNT and YYREEE (reference sequence). V lost 4 bases to trimming and J lost 4 bases, with 20 bases between them. CDR3 DNA sequence: TGTGCCAGCAGCAGCAAGAACCCGACAGGTATCACTGAAGCTTTCTTT. This sequence encodes CASSSKNPTGITEAFF. Supplemented by reference TRBV5-4 and TRBJ1-1, the full variable domain reads ETGVTQSPTHLIKTRGQQVTLRCSSQSGHNTVSWYQQALGQGPQFIFQYYREEENGRGNFPPRFSGLQFPNYSSELNVNALELDDSALYLCASSSKNPTGITEAFFGQGTRLTVV.

J is TRBJ2-1 and V is TRBV13; the D gene is possibly TRBD2 (5 bases). The CDR3 consists of 16 residues. Germline CDR1 and CDR2: PRHDT and FYEKMQ (reference sequence). V was clipped by 2 bases and J by 6 bases, with 17 bases between them. The CDR3 protein is CASSLLEELVGNEQFF. The CDR3 DNA reads as TGTGCCAGCAGCTTACTCGAAGAACTAGTTGGCAATGAGCAGTTCTTC.

The rearrangement uses TRBV18 and TRBJ2-3; 10 nucleotides line up with TRBD1. Looked up from germline, CDR1 is KGHSH and CDR2 is LQKENI. The V segment lost 1 base and the J segment 1 base; nucleotides outside the gene matches: 8. The CDR3 is made up of 18 amino acids. Here the CDR3 reads CASSPQFGQGEGTDTQYF. The CDR3 region has the DNA TGTGCCAGCTCACCACAGTTCGGACAGGGGGAGGGCACAGATACGCAGTATTTT.

This clone is labeled as medium-sized. The V call is TRBV19, the J call TRBJ1-1, with a weak D call TRBD1 (6 bases). Trimming took 4 bases from V and 0 from J, leaving 15 bases between them. The germline V gene encodes CDR1 LNHDA and CDR2 SQIVND (reference sequence). The CDR3 extends over 16 amino acids. DNA of the CDR3: TGTGCCAGTAGTAATACAGGGAGAAAACTGAACACTGAAGCTTTCTTT. It translates to CASSNTGRKLNTEAFF.

The chain recombines TRBV5-4 with TRBJ1-1; D perhaps matches TRBD1 (6 bases). Trimming stripped 6 bases from V and 1 base from J, with 16 bases between. The CDR3 contains 15 residues. Germline lookup yields CDR1 SGHNT and CDR2 YYREEE (reference sequence). CDR3 sequence reads: CASTRGGSPNTEAFF. The DNA of the CDR3 is TGTGCCAGCACTCGGGGGGGCAGCCCGAACACTGAAGCTTTCTTT.

This chain uses TRBV6-4 with TRBJ1-6, with 8 positions matching TRBD1. From germline, CDR1 is MRHNA and CDR2 SNTAGT. The CDR3 has 14 residues. V lost 3 bases, J lost 9 bases, and 4 bases stayed unmatched. CDR3 in amino acids: CASSEGRGPSPLHF. The CDR3 DNA sequence: TGTGCCAGCAGTGAGGGCAGGGGGCCTTCACCCCTCCACTTT.

The chain couples TRBV6-6 to TRBJ2-7, with 11 bases aligning to TRBD1. Germline V lookup: CDR1 MNHNY, CDR2 SVGAGI (reference sequence). The CDR3 is 15 residues long. V gave up 6 bases and J gave up 2 bases; unmatched junction bases: 6. CDR3 sequence: CASSIRDRGTYEQYF. The CDR3 bases are TGTGCCAGCAGCATCCGGGACAGGGGGACCTACGAGCAGTACTTC.

The CDR3 loop is CASSLWASGTGELFF. The CDR3 DNA follows: TGCGCCAGCAGCTTGTGGGCTAGCGGGACCGGGGAGCTGTTTTTT. V and J are TRBV5-1 and TRBJ2-2; 8 bases fit TRBD2. This CDR3 has 15 residues. Trimming at V came to 1 base and at J to 5 bases, leaving 4 bases not matched to a gene. Germline loops: CDR1 SGHRS, CDR2 YFSETQ. Based on the CDR3 plus reference TRBV5-1 and TRBJ2-2, the full variable domain is KAGVTQTPRYLIKTRGQQVTLSCSPISGHRSVSWYQQTPGQGLQFLFEYFSETQRNKGNFPGRFSGRQFSNSRSEMNVSTLELGDSALYLCASSLWASGTGELFFGEGSRLTVL.

This chain links TRBV19 with TRBJ2-7, with D perhaps matching TRBD2 (5 bases). This CDR3 is 13 amino acids long. Germline CDR1 LNHDA, CDR2 SQIVND (reference sequence). V lost 4 bases and J 3 bases, leaving 10 bases between the germline ends. The CDR3 DNA reads as TGTGCCAGTAGTACCCCGGGGAGCTACGAGCAGTACTTC. Translated: CASSTPGSYEQYF.

The chain links TRBV27 to TRBJ1-6; D not certain. Trimming removed 4 bases at V and 8 bases at J, with 9 bases between. Germline CDR1 is MNHEY and CDR2 is SMNVEV (reference sequence). CDR3 size: 13 residues. The CDR3 region is CASSYRADSPLHF. Written as DNA, the CDR3 is TGTGCCAGCAGTTACCGTGCGGATTCACCCCTCCACTTT.

The sample holds a few counts of this clone. The chain combines TRBV7-9 with TRBJ2-5; D is possibly TRBD1 (5 bases). The CDR3 covers 14 residues. Trimming stripped 4 bases from V and 1 base from J, with 10 bases between. The V gene's germline CDR1 is SEHNR and CDR2 FQNEAQ (reference sequence). In DNA, the CDR3 is TGTGCCAGCAGCTCCAGGGCCGGCCAAGAGACCCAGTACTTC. Residues: CASSSRAGQETQYF. The whole variable domain, remainder taken from reference TRBV7-9 and TRBJ2-5, is DTGVSQNPRHKITKRGQNVTFRCDPISEHNRLYWYRQTLGQGPEFLTYFQNEAQLEKSRLLSDRFSAERPKGSFSTLEIQRTEQGDSAMYLCASSSRAGQETQYFGPGTRLLVL.

The chain uses TRBV28 and TRBJ1-5, with D unclear. Germline lookup yields CDR1 MDHEN and CDR2 SYDVKM. V was shortened by 7 bases and J by 6 bases, with 10 bases between the two germline ends. The CDR3 runs to 12 residues. Here the CDR3 DNA reads TGTGCCAGCAAGAAGTCAGGTCAGCCCCAGCATTTT. Its translation: CASKKSGQPQHF.